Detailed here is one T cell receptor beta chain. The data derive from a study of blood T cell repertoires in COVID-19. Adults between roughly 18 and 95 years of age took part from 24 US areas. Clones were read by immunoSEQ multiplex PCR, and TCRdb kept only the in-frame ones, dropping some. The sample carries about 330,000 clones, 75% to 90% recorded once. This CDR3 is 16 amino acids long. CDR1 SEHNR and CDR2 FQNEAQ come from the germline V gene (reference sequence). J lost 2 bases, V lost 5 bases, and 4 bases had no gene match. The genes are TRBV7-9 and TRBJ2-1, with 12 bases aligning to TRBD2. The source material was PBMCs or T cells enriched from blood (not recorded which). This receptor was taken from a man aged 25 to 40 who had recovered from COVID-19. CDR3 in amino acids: CASSMGLAGAYNEQFF. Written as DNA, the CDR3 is TGTGCCAGCAGCATGGGACTAGCGGGTGCCTACAATGAGCAGTTCTTC.